This is a list of T cell receptor beta chains from one sample in a study of shared clonotypes between healthy human individuals. Assay: immunoSEQ multiplex PCR; the TCRdb copy retains only in-frame clones and omits some. The repertoire holds about 1 million clones, with 65% to 80% as singletons. Sequenced sample: memory CD4+ T cells sorted from blood. The receptors stem from a man aged 18-30 years in good health. CDR3s include the opening cysteine and the closing phenylalanine or tryptophan. The D gene is left open where the match is weak. Clone size is shown for a subset of rows, as once, few, many or a class of expanded clone.

.	TRBV11-2	.	TRBJ1-3	CASSSRGSGNTIYF	TGTGCCAGCAGCTCCCGTGGGTCTGGAAACACCATATATTTT
.	TRBV2	.	TRBJ1-2	CASSVKGDNYGYTF	TGTGCCAGCAGTGTTAAGGGGGACAACTATGGCTACACCTTC
TRBD2	TRBV19	once	TRBJ2-5	CASSSGLAGLQETQYF	TGTGCCAGTAGTTCCGGACTAGCGGGGCTCCAAGAGACCCAGTACTTC
TRBD1	TRBV4-1	.	TRBJ1-4	CASSQDLTGAGKLFF	TGCGCCAGCAGCCAAGATTTGACAGGGGCCGGAAAACTGTTTTTT
TRBD2	TRBV9	.	TRBJ2-2	CASSAPGTSGIANTGELFF	TGTGCCAGCAGCGCGCCCGGGACTAGCGGGATCGCGAACACCGGGGAGCTGTTTTTT
.	TRBV14	.	TRBJ1-2	CASSQDRFQGGMGYTF	TGTGCCAGCAGCCAAGATCGCTTCCAGGGCGGGATGGGCTACACCTTC
TRBD1	TRBV5-4	few	TRBJ2-2	CASSRQTGGFGELFF	TGTGCCAGCAGCCGCCAGACAGGGGGCTTCGGGGAGCTGTTTTTT
.	TRBV7-2	.	TRBJ1-3	CASSLGWTNSGNTIYF	TGTGCCAGCAGCTTAGGGTGGACTAACTCTGGAAACACCATATATTTT
TRBD2	TRBV5-6	.	TRBJ2-5	CASSLRVAGQETQYF	TGTGCCAGCAGCTTGAGGGTAGCGGGGCAAGAGACCCAGTACTTC
TRBD2	TRBV2	.	TRBJ2-1	CASFHGTGGSYNEQFF	TGTGCCAGCTTCCACGGGACGGGGGGCTCCTACAATGAGCAGTTCTTC
TRBD1	TRBV7-3	.	TRBJ2-2	CASSWGQGSTGELFF	TGTGCCAGCAGCTGGGGACAGGGGTCCACCGGGGAGCTGTTTTTT
.	TRBV10-3	.	TRBJ1-1	CAISAGQNTEAFF	TGTGCCATCAGTGCCGGACAGAACACTGAAGCTTTCTTT
.	TRBV5-1	.	TRBJ2-3	CASSANAGGTQYF	TGCGCCAGCAGCGCCAATGCGGGTGGTACGCAGTATTTT
.	TRBV7-6	.	TRBJ2-1	CASSLFVGGQSNEQFF	TGTGCCAGCAGCTTATTCGTGGGGGGGCAAAGCAATGAGCAGTTCTTC
TRBD2	TRBV5-1	.	TRBJ2-1	CASSQGLAGNEQFF	TGCGCCAGCAGTCAGGGACTAGCGGGGAATGAGCAGTTCTTC
.	TRBV6-1	few	TRBJ1-2	CASTLGRIYGYTF	TGTGCCAGCACCTTGGGACGGATTTATGGCTACACCTTC
.	TRBV19	.	TRBJ1-2	CASSIGTANYGYTF	TGTGCCAGTAGTATAGGGACAGCGAACTATGGCTACACCTTC
TRBD1	TRBV7-2	.	TRBJ2-7	CATSPLLDRAGEQYF	TGTGCCACCAGCCCCCTTCTGGACAGGGCGGGAGAGCAGTACTTC
TRBD2	TRBV7-8	few	TRBJ2-2	CASSLAGGRDTGELFF	TGTGCCAGCAGCTTAGCGGGCGGGAGGGACACCGGGGAGCTGTTTTTT
.	TRBV13	.	TRBJ1-6	CASSLQGGNSPLHF	TGTGCCAGCAGCCTTCAGGGAGGTAATTCACCCCTCCACTTT
.	TRBV27	.	TRBJ2-5	CASSLWGEETQYF	TGTGCCAGCAGTTTATGGGGGGAAGAGACCCAGTACTTC
.	TRBV25-1	few	TRBJ2-5	CASSDLRGEETQYF	TGTGCCAGCAGTGATCTGCGGGGAGAAGAGACCCAGTACTTC
TRBD1	TRBV6-5	.	TRBJ2-1	CASRGGDRGDEQFF	TGTGCCAGCAGAGGAGGGGACAGGGGCGATGAGCAGTTCTTC
.	TRBV10-3	few	TRBJ2-3	CAISESGKGTDTQYF	TGTGCCATCAGTGAGTCTGGGAAGGGCACAGATACGCAGTATTTT
.	TRBV11-2	.	TRBJ2-1	CASSLDRGTDEQFF	TGTGCCAGCAGCTTAGATCGGGGAACGGATGAGCAGTTCTTC
TRBD2	TRBV7-6	.	TRBJ2-2	CASSQLGGAGTGELFF	TGTGCCAGCAGCCAGCTCGGGGGGGCGGGCACCGGGGAGCTGTTTTTT
.	TRBV5-1	few	TRBJ1-1	CASSRRQGFSEAFF	TGCGCCAGCAGCAGAAGACAAGGTTTTTCTGAAGCTTTCTTT
.	TRBV5-6	.	TRBJ1-2	CASSPRTARGYTF	TGTGCCAGCAGCCCTAGGACAGCGAGGGGCTACACCTTC
.	TRBV18	.	TRBJ2-4	CASSPPGAGAKNIQYF	TGTGCCAGCTCACCACCTGGGGCAGGGGCCAAAAACATTCAGTACTTC
TRBD1	TRBV5-6	.	TRBJ1-2	CASSYDRQGLAGYTF	TGTGCCAGCAGCTACGATAGACAGGGACTCGCAGGCTACACCTTC
.	TRBV14	.	TRBJ1-2	CASRAGANYGYTF	TGTGCCAGCAGGGCGGGGGCGAACTATGGCTACACCTTC
.	TRBV7-2	.	TRBJ1-5	CASSLVYGPGEVGNQPQHF	TGTGCCAGCAGCTTAGTTTACGGCCCCGGAGAGGTGGGCAATCAGCCCCAGCATTTT
.	TRBV5-1	.	TRBJ2-2	CASTLGGRNTGELFF	TGCGCCAGCACCCTTGGAGGGAGAAACACCGGGGAGCTGTTTTTT
.	TRBV9	.	TRBJ1-3	CASSVGSGSGNTIYF	TGTGCCAGCAGCGTAGGTTCAGGCTCTGGAAACACCATATATTTT
.	TRBV2	once	TRBJ2-2	CASKTENTGELFF	TGTGCCAGCAAGACCGAAAACACCGGGGAGCTGTTTTTT
TRBD2	TRBV7-3	.	TRBJ2-5	CASSHSGAGSETQYF	TGTGCCAGCAGTCATAGCGGGGCTGGATCAGAGACCCAGTACTTC
.	TRBV2	.	TRBJ2-7	CASSVGGGGHEQYF	TGTGCCAGCAGTGTGGGAGGGGGAGGCCACGAGCAGTACTTC
.	TRBV6-5	.	TRBJ2-7	CASSYGGGLAREQYF	TGTGCCAGCAGTTACGGGGGCGGTTTGGCTCGAGAGCAGTACTTC
.	TRBV30	once	TRBJ1-1	CAWGPGGSNTEAFF	TGTGCCTGGGGACCGGGGGGTTCGAACACTGAAGCTTTCTTT
.	TRBV15	.	TRBJ2-7	CATSRDPGAPAYF	TGTGCCACCAGCAGAGATCCCGGGGCCCCGGCGTACTTC
.	TRBV19	.	TRBJ1-5	CASSTFNSNQPQHF	TGTGCCAGTAGTACCTTCAATAGCAATCAGCCCCAGCATTTT
.	TRBV10-1	.	TRBJ2-3	CASSEGIDDTQYF	TGCGCCAGCAGTGAGGGAATAGATGATACGCAGTATTTT
.	TRBV7-3	.	TRBJ1-2	CASSSGPSSGNYGYTF	TGTGCCAGCAGCTCGGGTCCTTCCAGCGGTAACTATGGCTACACCTTC
.	TRBV25-1	.	TRBJ1-1	CASSDYLNTEAFF	TGTGCCAGCAGTGACTATTTGAACACTGAAGCTTTCTTT
.	TRBV2	.	TRBJ1-5	CASTALYSNQPQHF	TGTGCCAGCACGGCCCTCTATAGCAATCAGCCCCAGCATTTT
TRBD1	TRBV7-9	.	TRBJ2-3	CASSLEGGITDTQYF	TGTGCCAGCAGCTTAGAAGGGGGCATTACAGATACGCAGTATTTT
TRBD2	TRBV28	.	TRBJ2-2	CASSLRLAGTEELFF	TGTGCCAGCAGTTTAAGACTAGCGGGGACCGAGGAGCTGTTTTTT
TRBD1	TRBV11-2	many	TRBJ1-2	CASSLGGGQGWGYTF	TGTGCCAGCAGCTTGGGCGGAGGACAGGGATGGGGCTACACCTTC
.	TRBV27	.	TRBJ2-7	CASSLSYRSPYEQYF	TGTGCCAGCAGTTTAAGTTACAGATCCCCCTACGAGCAGTACTTC
.	TRBV30	.	TRBJ2-1	CAWSIQVVLFF	TGTGCCTGGAGTATTCAGGTAGTACTGTTCTTC
.	TRBV7-9	once	TRBJ2-3	CASSLKGGTLTDTQYF	TGTGCCAGCAGCTTAAAGGGCGGAACCCTCACAGATACGCAGTATTTT
.	TRBV14	few	TRBJ1-1	CASSQRRGMNTEAFF	TGTGCCAGCAGCCAGCGGCGGGGGATGAACACTGAAGCTTTCTTT
TRBD2	TRBV6-1	.	TRBJ2-5	CASSEDPSGETQYF	TGTGCCAGCAGTGAAGACCCTAGCGGCGAGACCCAGTACTTC
.	TRBV7-9	.	TRBJ1-5	CASNLGGEGQPQHF	TGTGCCAGCAACCTCGGGGGGGAAGGGCAGCCCCAGCATTTT
.	TRBV5-1	.	TRBJ1-5	CASSLDTYRAPQPQHF	TGCGCCAGCAGCTTGGATACCTACAGGGCCCCTCAGCCCCAGCATTTT
.	TRBV7-3	once	TRBJ1-2	CASSLVEGVLGTF	TGTGCCAGCAGCTTAGTAGAGGGGGTCTTAGGCACCTTC
TRBD1	TRBV19	.	TRBJ2-5	CASSRTGVGETQYF	TGTGCCAGTAGTAGAACAGGGGTCGGGGAGACCCAGTACTTC